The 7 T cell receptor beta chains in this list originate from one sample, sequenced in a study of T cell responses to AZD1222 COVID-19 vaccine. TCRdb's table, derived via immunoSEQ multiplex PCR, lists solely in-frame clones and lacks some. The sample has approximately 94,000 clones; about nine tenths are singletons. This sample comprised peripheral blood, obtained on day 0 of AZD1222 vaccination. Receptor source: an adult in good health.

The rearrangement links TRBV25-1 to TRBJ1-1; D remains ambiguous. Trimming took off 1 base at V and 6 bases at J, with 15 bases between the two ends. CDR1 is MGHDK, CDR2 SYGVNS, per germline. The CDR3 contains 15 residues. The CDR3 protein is CASSEWMGDTAEAFF. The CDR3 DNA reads TGTGCCAGCAGTGAATGGATGGGTGACACGGCTGAAGCTTTCTTT.

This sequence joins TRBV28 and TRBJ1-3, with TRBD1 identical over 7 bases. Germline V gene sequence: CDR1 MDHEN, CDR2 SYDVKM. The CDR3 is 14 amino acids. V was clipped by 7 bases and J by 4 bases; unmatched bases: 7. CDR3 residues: CASMNRGAGNTIYF. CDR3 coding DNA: TGTGCCAGCATGAACAGGGGAGCCGGAAACACCATATATTTT.

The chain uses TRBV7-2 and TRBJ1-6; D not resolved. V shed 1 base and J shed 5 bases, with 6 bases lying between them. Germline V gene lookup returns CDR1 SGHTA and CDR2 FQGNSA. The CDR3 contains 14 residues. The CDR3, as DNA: TGTGCCAGCAGCTTAGGACAAGATAATTCACCCCTCCACTTT. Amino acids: CASSLGQDNSPLHF.

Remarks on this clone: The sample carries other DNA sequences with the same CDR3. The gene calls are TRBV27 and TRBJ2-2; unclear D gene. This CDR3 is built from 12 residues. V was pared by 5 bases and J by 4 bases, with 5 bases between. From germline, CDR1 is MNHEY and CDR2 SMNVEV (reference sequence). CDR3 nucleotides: TGTGCCAGCAGTCCCCTCACCGGGGAGCTGTTTTTT. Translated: CASSPLTGELFF.

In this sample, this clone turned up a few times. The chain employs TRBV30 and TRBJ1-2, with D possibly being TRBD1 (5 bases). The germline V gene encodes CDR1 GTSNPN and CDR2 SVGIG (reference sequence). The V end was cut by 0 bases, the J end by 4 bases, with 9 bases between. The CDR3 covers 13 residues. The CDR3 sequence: CAWSVGVSYGYTF. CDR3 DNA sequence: TGTGCCTGGAGTGTAGGGGTTAGCTATGGCTACACCTTC.

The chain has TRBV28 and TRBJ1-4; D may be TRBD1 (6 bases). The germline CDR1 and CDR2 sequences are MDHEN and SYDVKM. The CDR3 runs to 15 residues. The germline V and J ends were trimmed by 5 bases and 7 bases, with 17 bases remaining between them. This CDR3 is CASSAPTYRVEKLFF. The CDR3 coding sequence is TGTGCCAGCAGTGCCCCTACCTACAGGGTTGAAAAACTGTTTTTT.

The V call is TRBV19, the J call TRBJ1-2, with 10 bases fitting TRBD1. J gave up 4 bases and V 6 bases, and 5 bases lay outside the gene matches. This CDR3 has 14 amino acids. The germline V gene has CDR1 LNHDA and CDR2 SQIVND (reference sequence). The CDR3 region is CASRGQGFGYGYTF. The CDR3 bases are TGTGCCAGTAGGGGACAGGGGTTTGGCTATGGCTACACCTTC.